This T cell receptor beta chain is drawn from a study of blood T cell repertoires in COVID-19. Study summary: Italy, Spain and the United States were the sources of the convalescent and acute COVID-19 samples. In each case, the material was cDNA or gDNA derived from T cells, B-cell-depleted T cells, or PBMCs.

Under the authors' procedure: Amplification with reference gene primers provided the estimates of nucleated cell counts. The repertoire was sequenced with immunoSEQ multiplex PCR; TCRdb's copy has only in-frame clones and lacks some. V and J calls and clone size are as listed in that table; D and trimming were resolved from the DNA. Of about 220,000 clones listed, around 84% are singletons. This clone was observed a handful of times. V was pared by 4 bases and J by 1 base, with 10 bases between. Per the germline V gene, CDR1 is LNHDA and CDR2 is SQIVND (reference sequence). The CDR3 is made up of 14 amino acids.

The sample was peripheral blood. The TCR was taken from a human donor in a cohort sampled during active COVID-19. J is TRBJ1-2 and V is TRBV19; D unclear. CDR3 amino acids: CASSKTRDNYGYTF. CDR3 nucleotides: TGTGCCAGTAGTAAAACCCGGGATAACTATGGCTACACCTTC.